This is a list of T cell receptor beta chains from one sample in a study of blood T cell repertoires in COVID-19. Assay: immunoSEQ multiplex PCR; the TCRdb copy retains only in-frame clones and omits some. The repertoire has over 100,000 clones, around 86% of them found once; the top ten carry under 5%. Sequenced: peripheral blood. Receptors were obtained from a man aged 40-49 years with acute or convalescent COVID-19. Each CDR3 is given with its conserved first and last residue. A D gene is named only where the DNA matches it firmly. Some rows mark clone size as missing; the rest say once, few, many or name a class of expanded clone.

J: TRBJ2-1
V: TRBV19
D: TRBD2
size: NA
CDR3: CASSIGLAGVGYNEQFF
DNA: TGTGCCAGTAGTATCGGACTAGCGGGAGTGGGTTACAATGAGCAGTTCTTC

J: TRBJ2-1
V: TRBV7-3
D: TRBD1
size: NA
CDR3: CASSLTGGYNEQFF
DNA: TGTGCCAGCAGCTTGACAGGGGGCTACAATGAGCAGTTCTTC

J: TRBJ2-7
V: TRBV10-1
D: TRBD2
size: NA
CDR3: CASSLSGSSFHEQYF
DNA: TGCGCCAGCAGCCTGAGCGGGAGTAGTTTCCACGAGCAGTACTTC

J: TRBJ2-1
V: TRBV30
D: NA
size: NA
CDR3: CAWSVIAPHEQFF
DNA: TGTGCCTGGAGTGTTATAGCTCCCCATGAGCAGTTCTTC

J: TRBJ1-1
V: TRBV4-2
D: NA
size: NA
CDR3: CASSQDTAGYAEAFF
DNA: TGTGCCAGCAGCCAAGATACGGCGGGGTACGCTGAAGCTTTCTTT

J: TRBJ2-1
V: TRBV6-6
D: NA
size: NA
CDR3: CASSYSTRNEQFF
DNA: TGTGCCAGCAGTTACTCGACCAGGAATGAGCAGTTCTTC

J: TRBJ2-7
V: TRBV19
D: NA
size: once
CDR3: CASSGRGGIIDEQYF
DNA: TGTGCCAGTAGTGGCCGTGGAGGGATTATAGACGAGCAGTACTTC

J: TRBJ2-7
V: TRBV19
D: TRBD1
size: many
CDR3: CASSFQGDSYEQYF
DNA: TGTGCCAGTAGTTTCCAGGGGGATTCCTACGAGCAGTACTTC

J: TRBJ2-3
V: TRBV19
D: NA
size: NA
CDR3: CASTIGDTQYF
DNA: TGTGCCAGTACGATCGGGGATACGCAGTATTTT

J: TRBJ1-2
V: TRBV25-1
D: TRBD1
size: once
CDR3: CASSPRTGGNYGYTF
DNA: TGTGCCAGCAGTCCACGGACAGGGGGCAACTATGGCTACACCTTC

J: TRBJ2-7
V: TRBV27
D: TRBD1
size: NA
CDR3: CASSLAGTGAYEQYF
DNA: TGTGCCAGCAGTTTGGCCGGGACAGGGGCCTACGAGCAGTACTTC

J: TRBJ2-3
V: TRBV19
D: TRBD2
size: NA
CDR3: CASSSRLAGDLTDTQYF
DNA: TGTGCCAGTAGTTCCCGACTAGCGGGGGATCTCACAGATACGCAGTATTTT

J: TRBJ1-5
V: TRBV5-5
D: NA
size: NA
CDR3: CASSLGGALSNQPQHF
DNA: TGTGCCAGCAGCCTCGGAGGTGCACTTAGCAATCAGCCCCAGCATTTT

J: TRBJ2-5
V: TRBV6-2/TRBV6-3
D: TRBD2
size: NA
CDR3: CASSYSRAPAGGQETQYF
DNA: TGTGCCAGCAGTTACTCTCGGGCCCCTGCGGGGGGCCAAGAGACCCAGTACTTC

J: TRBJ2-2
V: TRBV25-1
D: NA
size: NA
CDR3: CASSEPRESNTGELFF
DNA: TGTGCCAGCAGTGAACCTCGGGAATCTAACACCGGGGAGCTGTTTTTT

J: TRBJ1-1
V: TRBV7-9
D: TRBD1
size: NA
CDR3: CASSGSGQVNTEAFF
DNA: TGTGCCAGCAGCGGGAGTGGACAGGTGAACACTGAAGCTTTCTTT